This T cell receptor (beta chain) was observed in a study of shared clonotypes between healthy human individuals. In the authors' workflow: ImmunoSEQ junction-only sequences lacked quality scores, so their filtering differed. The assay was immunoSEQ multiplex PCR, and TCRdb's table has in-frame clones only and misses some. V and J calls and clone size are copied from that table; D and trimming were computed from the DNA. The table records more than 2 million clones, 90% to 97% of them present only once. This CDR3 spans 14 amino acids. Germline loops: CDR1 KGHSH, CDR2 LQKENI. Trimming cost V 4 bases and J 10 bases, with 14 bases left between them. Participating donors were healthy, HIV-negative adults free of recent acute infections or vaccinations. All the donors were Caucasian adults who lived in Nashville, Tennessee. Worth noting for this clone: Its antigen is unknown.

The study, taken as a whole, reports: Though the depth was large, rarefaction showed that sorted-subset sequencing was incomplete.

The source of this sequence is a man aged 18 to 29 in good health. Sequenced material: naive CD4+ T cells sorted from blood. Subset of the sample: CD45RA+ positively selected. The chain joins TRBV18 to TRBJ1-6; no clear D gene. In DNA form, the CDR3 reads TGTGCCAGCTCACTCCGGGAGAGCGGGTCACCCCTCCACTTT. As protein: CASSLRESGSPLHF.